The source of this TCR beta chain is a study of Ad26.COV2.S vaccination and SARS-CoV-2 variants (dated by TCRdb to the early 2020s). With regard to the full study: Donors in the vaccine arm were drawn from COV1001, a phase I-IIa trial of Ad26.COV2.S in healthy adults that was multicentre, randomized, double-blind and placebo-controlled. Ad26.COV2.S was given intramuscularly at 5x10^10 or 1x10^11 viral particles, as a single shot or as two shots 56 days apart. The specificity and breadth of SARS-CoV-2-reactive T cell receptors after Ad26.COV2.S vaccination were assessed by TCRbeta repertoire sequencing. The TCR-sequenced set comprised about 32 samples: around 20 Ad26.COV2.S vaccine recipients, 5 placebo recipients and 8 SARS-CoV-2 convalescent individuals. Trial participants were randomized into five groups of five: low-dose or high-dose Ad26.COV2.S given once or twice, or placebo on both occasions. Investigators did not know the trial group allocation while performing experiments and assessing outcomes.

The paper's findings and limits, for the study overall: After vaccination, substantial breadth of spike-specific CD8+ and CD4+ T cell responses was reported. Ad26.COV2.S recipients had higher spike-specific TCR breadth than placebo recipients (P = 0.0014). Non-spike TCR breadth was comparable between vaccine and placebo recipients, consistent with the vaccine containing only spike. The study was not powered to compare responses between vaccine doses or regimens. The authors noted that the TCR breadth and depth analyses may have underestimated total T cell responses.

The treatment or condition label corresponds to: some 19 received Ad26.COV2.S at low or high dose, single or two shots; 5 received placebo; per-sample allocation not given. For vaccine and placebo recipients, the sequenced repertoires came from samples collected on day 63 after the first injection. Between 29 July and 7 August 2020, Cohort 1b enrolled fewer than 30 adults aged 18-55 years at one site in Boston, USA. Ad26.COV2.S consisted of a replication-incompetent adenovirus type 26 vector by which a prefusion-stabilized SARS-CoV-2 spike protein from the original Wuhan strain was expressed. As for this clone: Its antigen is currently not known. No quality values exist for individual bases; no much larger clone is one base distant.

The immunoSEQ Assay was the method used to sequence TCRbeta CDR3 regions. After extraction, genomic DNA underwent amplification by bias-controlled multiplex PCR, followed by high-throughput sequencing. From the authors' description of their analysis: To quantify the absolute abundance of every unique TCRbeta CDR3 region, sequences were collapsed and filtered. Usable DNA was measured by amplifying reference genes present in all nucleated cells, and TCRbeta template counts were normalized to that usable DNA to estimate T cell fraction. Repertoire TCRs were annotated as SARS-CoV-2-specific by exact matching of V gene, CDR3 amino acid sequence and J gene to a known reactive TCR set. The reference SARS-CoV-2 TCR set was obtained from MIRA and was filtered for enrichment in COVID-19-positive ImmuneCODE repertoires, whereby public or cross-reactive TCRs were removed. Using the MIRA antigens, annotated TCRs were further analysed by specific ORF or by position within an ORF. Breadth was defined as annotated unique rearrangements over total unique productive rearrangements; depth was the summed frequency of those rearrangements. TCR breadth was compared between groups using two-sided Wilcoxon rank-sum tests. TCRdb took this table from immuneACCESS and kept in-frame rearrangements with V and J called. Such tables lack part of the clones; where checked against another copy, unresolved V genes explain under half of the gap, and the rest is unexplained. V and J calls and clone size are given by that table; D and trimming were obtained from the DNA. The sample profile shows 300,000 to 400,000 clones; around four fifths of them were found once. About 2.1% of the sample is held by the ten biggest clonotypes.

The TCR originated in a person aged 18-60 years who received the Ad26.COV2.S COVID-19 vaccine or a placebo. The material was peripheral blood, obtained in a trial of Ad26.COV2.S vaccine versus placebo.

CDR3 protein: CASSVSSGGPQETQYF. The DNA reads as follows: TGTGCCAGCAGCGTTTCTAGCGGGGGGCCTCAAGAGACCCAGTACTTC. The receptor chain draws on TRBV7-6 and TRBJ2-5, with 11 junctional bases fitting TRBD2. Clipping removes 5 bases from V and 2 bases from J, with 7 as the unmatched junction base count. The germline V gene provides CDR1 SGHVS and CDR2 FNYEAQ. The CDR3 has 16 amino acids, counting the end cysteine and phenylalanine. The sequence is cut down to CDR3 DNA, 48 bases in frame from base 1.